This paragraph reports one T cell receptor (beta chain). V lost 2 bases, J lost 7 bases, and 17 bases lay in between. CDR3 length: 14 amino acids. Germline CDR1 GTSNPN, CDR2 SVGIG (reference sequence). The data derive from a study of blood T cell repertoires in COVID-19. Looking at the study overall: Italy, Spain and the United States were the sources of the convalescent and acute COVID-19 samples. The analysed material was cDNA or gDNA that came from T cells, B-cell-depleted T cells, or PBMCs.

In the source study's methods: The assay estimated nucleated cells by amplifying reference gene primers. Profiling relied on immunoSEQ multiplex PCR, and the TCRdb table lists in-frame clones only, not all of them. The V and J calls and clone size were taken over from that table, and D and trimming were inferred from the DNA. The profile shows some 210,000 clones, just under 85% of them singletons. The rearrangement links TRBV30 to TRBJ1-1; tentatively, D is TRBD1 (6 bases). This TCR came from a woman aged 50 to 60 with active or convalescent COVID-19. Sequenced material: peripheral blood. CDR3: CAWSLGGSGSEAFF. The CDR3 DNA follows: TGTGCCTGGAGTCTAGGGGGTTCGGGCAGTGAAGCTTTCTTT.